A selection of T cell receptor beta chains follows, all from one sample in a study of human T cells and chemical hapten exposure. TCRdb ran MiXCR on the RACE reads and lists one entry per CDR3 protein. The sample records 200,000 to 300,000 distinct CDR3 sequences, about 9.4% being singletons. The sequencing here drew on whole blood, taken in connection with sensitization to the hapten diphenylcyclopropenone (DPC). These receptors were collected from a woman between 40 and 50 years old with alopecia areata. Some clones in this sample may be carry-over from other donors' samples. Each CDR3 is given with its conserved first and last residue. Each record gives: clone size, V gene, J gene, D gene, CDR3 DNA, CDR3 protein. The D gene is left open where the match is weak. Clone size is not always given. Where it is, it says once, few, many or a class for expanded clones.

>NA|TRBV11-2|TRBJ2-1|NA
TGTGCCAGCAGCGTCGAGGGGGTATCCTACAATGAGCAGTTCTTC
CASSVEGVSYNEQFF
>NA|TRBV7-2|TRBJ2-7|TRBD2
TGTGCCAGCAGCTTCAGGGGGTCGTGGACTAGCGGGAACTGGAACGAGCAGTACTTC
CASSFRGSWTSGNWNEQYF
>NA|TRBV24-1|TRBJ2-4|TRBD1
TGTGCCACCAGTGAAGAACAGGGGGCAACCAAAAACATTCAGTACTTC
CATSEEQGATKNIQYF
>NA|TRBV6-2/TRBV6-3|TRBJ1-5|TRBD1
TGTGCCAGCAGTCGGGACAGTTATCAGCCCCAGCATTTT
CASSRDSYQPQHF
>NA|TRBV7-2|TRBJ2-1|TRBD2
TGTGCCAGCAGTTTAAGGACTAGCGGGTACAATGAGCAGTTCTTC
CASSLRTSGYNEQFF
>NA|TRBV28|TRBJ2-7|NA
TGTGCCAGCAGTTCTTTGACAGCCTCCTACGAGCAGTACTTC
CASSSLTASYEQYF
>many|TRBV2|TRBJ1-1|NA
TGTGCCAGTCGCGGGGACTCCATGAACACTGAAGCTTTCTTT
CASRGDSMNTEAFF
>NA|TRBV28|TRBJ2-3|NA
TGTGCCAGCAGTTTGGAAGGTAGTGGGGCTAGTGCGACAGATACGCAGTATTTT
CASSLEGSGASATDTQYF
>few|TRBV29-1|TRBJ2-7|NA
TGCAGCGTTGAAGTCCGGGACATGCCCTTGGGGCAGTACTTC
CSVEVRDMPLGQYF
>many|TRBV20-1|TRBJ2-3|NA
TGCAGTGCTAGAGATTCCGGGAGCGGCACAGATACGCAGTATTTT
CSARDSGSGTDTQYF
>many|TRBV6-5|TRBJ1-2|TRBD1
TGTGCCAGCAGGTGGACAGGGAGAGACTATGGCTACACCTTC
CASRWTGRDYGYTF
>NA|TRBV7-9|TRBJ2-7|NA
TGTGCCAGCAGCTCCACACGAGGGTCGTACGAGCAGTACTTC
CASSSTRGSYEQYF